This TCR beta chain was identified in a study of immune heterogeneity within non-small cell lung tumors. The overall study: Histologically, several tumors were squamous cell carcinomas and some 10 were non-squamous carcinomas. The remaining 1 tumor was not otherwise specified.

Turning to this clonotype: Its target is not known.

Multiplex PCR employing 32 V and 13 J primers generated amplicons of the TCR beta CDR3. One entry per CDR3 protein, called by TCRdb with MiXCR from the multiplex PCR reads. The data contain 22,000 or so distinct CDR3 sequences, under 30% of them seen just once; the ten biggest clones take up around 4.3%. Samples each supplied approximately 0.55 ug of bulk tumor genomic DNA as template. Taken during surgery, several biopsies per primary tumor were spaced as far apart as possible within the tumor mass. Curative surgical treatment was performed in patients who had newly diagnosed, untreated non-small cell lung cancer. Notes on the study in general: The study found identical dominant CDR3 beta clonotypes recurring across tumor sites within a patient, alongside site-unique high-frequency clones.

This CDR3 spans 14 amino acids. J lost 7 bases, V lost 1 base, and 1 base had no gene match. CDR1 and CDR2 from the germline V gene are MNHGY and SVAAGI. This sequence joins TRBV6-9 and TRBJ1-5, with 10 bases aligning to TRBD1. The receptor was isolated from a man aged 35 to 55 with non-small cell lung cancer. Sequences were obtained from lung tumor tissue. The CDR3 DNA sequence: TGTGCCAGCAGTTATTGGACAGGGGGACAGCCCCAGCATTTT. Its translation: CASSYWTGGQPQHF.